These 3 T cell receptor beta chains originate from one sample sequenced in a study of cytomegalovirus exposure and HLA in healthy donors. The PCR ran on 60 Vbeta and 13 Jbeta primers. Clones were sequenced by immunoSEQ multiplex PCR, and TCRdb holds only the in-frame ones, with some missing. Among roughly 150,000 clones listed, over 75% were seen once. The sample consisted of PBMCs. The receptors come from a man aged 25 to 45 in good health.

The chain recombines TRBV18 with TRBJ2-1; 8 bases are a match to TRBD2. The germline CDR1 and CDR2 sequences are KGHSH and LQKENI. The CDR3 length is 15 residues. Trimming removed 4 bases from V and 4 bases from J; junction bases left unmatched: 6. The CDR3 protein is CASSLGIAGYNEQFF. The CDR3 coding sequence is TGTGCCAGCTCACTGGGGATAGCGGGATACAATGAGCAGTTCTTC.

As to this clone: At one end, the junction sequence differs from germline, possibly due to a read error. This chain uses TRBV7-9 with TRBJ2-7, with a weak D call TRBD2 (6 bases). This CDR3 is 18 amino acids long. The germline V gene encodes CDR1 SEHNR and CDR2 FQNEAQ (reference sequence). The CDR3 spells CSSSLGGGISPRPYEQYF. CDR3 sequence (DNA): TGTTCCAGCAGCTTAGGAGGAGGGATATCCCCCCGACCATACGAGCAGTACTTC. The full variable domain, in which reference TRBV7-9 and TRBJ2-7 provide the parts outside the CDR3, is DTGVSQNPRHKITKRGQNVTFRCDPISEHNRLYWYRQTLGQGPEFLTYFQNEAQLEKSRLLSDRFSAERPKGSFSTLEIQRTEQGDSAMYLCSSSLGGGISPRPYEQYFGPGTRLTVT.

This clone has only a few counts. V and J are TRBV2 and TRBJ2-2, with D tentatively TRBD2 (6 bases). V lost 3 bases to trimming and J lost 5 bases, with 13 bases between them. Germline CDR1 is SNHLY and CDR2 is FYNNEI. This CDR3 region has 15 residues. CDR3 in amino acids: CASSDGDWKTGELFF. CDR3 DNA: TGTGCCAGCAGTGATGGGGACTGGAAGACCGGGGAGCTGTTTTTT.